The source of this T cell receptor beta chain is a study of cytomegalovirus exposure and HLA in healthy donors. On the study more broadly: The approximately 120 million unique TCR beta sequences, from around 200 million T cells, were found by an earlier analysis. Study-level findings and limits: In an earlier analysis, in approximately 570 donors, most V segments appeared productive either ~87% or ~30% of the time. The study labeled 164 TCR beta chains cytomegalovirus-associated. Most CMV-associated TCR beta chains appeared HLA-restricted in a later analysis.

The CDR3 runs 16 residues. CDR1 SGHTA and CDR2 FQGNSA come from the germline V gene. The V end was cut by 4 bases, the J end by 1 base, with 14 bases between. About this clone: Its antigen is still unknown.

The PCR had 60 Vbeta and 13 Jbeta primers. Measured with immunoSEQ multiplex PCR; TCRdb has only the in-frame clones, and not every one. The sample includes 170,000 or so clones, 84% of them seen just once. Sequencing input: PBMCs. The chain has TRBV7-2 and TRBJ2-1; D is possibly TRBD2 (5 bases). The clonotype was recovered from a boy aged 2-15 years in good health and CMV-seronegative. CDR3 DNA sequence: TGTGCCAGCAGCTCTGGAGGCCGCGCTTCCTACAATGAGCAGTTCTTC. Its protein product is CASSSGGRASYNEQFF.